The text below deals with one T cell receptor beta chain. The CDR3 extends over 18 amino acids. The V end lost 0 bases, the J end lost 1 base, and 18 bases lay between the germline ends. Per germline, CDR1 KGHSY and CDR2 FQNENV. The method was immunoSEQ multiplex PCR; TCRdb's version includes in-frame clones alone and lacks a portion of them. The repertoire consists of roughly 410,000 clones, with approximately 95% occurring once and the leading ten covering about 0.02%. These data originate in a study of shared T cell receptors in the human thymus. The clonotype was recovered from a human donor. The chain is built from TRBV16 and TRBJ1-2; maybe TRBD1 (6 bases). The sample consisted of thymocytes. CDR3: CASSQSGGRGARNYGYTF. The DNA of the CDR3 is TGTGCCAGCAGCCAATCGGGGGGCAGGGGCGCCCGTAACTATGGCTACACCTTC.